These 23 T cell receptor beta chains came from one sample sequenced in a study of T cell responses to AZD1222 COVID-19 vaccine. Sequencing used immunoSEQ multiplex PCR; TCRdb keeps in-frame clones, though not all of them. The repertoire includes about 90,000 clones, around 90% of them detected once, and 4% to 6% sits in the top ten. The material was peripheral blood, obtained on day 0 of MenACWY control vaccination. These receptor sequences come from an adult in good health.

In DNA form, the CDR3 reads TGTGCCAGCAGTTTAGGGGCCCCGGACACGCAGTATTTT. The encoded protein is CASSLGAPDTQYF. V gene TRBV28 combines with J gene TRBJ2-3; D perhaps matches TRBD1 (5 bases). The CDR3 sequence is 13 residues long. CDR1 is MDHEN, CDR2 SYDVKM, per germline. Trimming stripped 2 bases from V and 9 bases from J, with 12 bases between.

This chain joins TRBV10-3 and TRBJ2-7, with D maybe TRBD2 (5 bases). V gave up 6 bases and J gave up 5 bases, with 14 bases separating them. CDR1 is ENHRY, CDR2 SYGVKD, per germline. CDR3 length equals 13 residues. CDR3 bases: TGTGCCATCAGAGAGGGCGGAGGTCACGAGCAGTACTTC. Amino acid sequence: CAIREGGGHEQYF.

V usage is TRBV7-9 and J usage is TRBJ2-1; 7 nucleotides align to TRBD2. V trimming: 6 bases; J trimming: 8 bases; junction bases outside the gene matches: 4. Germline-derived CDR1 and CDR2 are SEHNR and FQNEAQ (reference sequence). The CDR3 sequence is 12 residues long. The CDR3 region has the DNA TGTGCCAGCAGGGCGGGGGACCATGAGCAGTTCTTC. It yields the protein CASRAGDHEQFF.

The chain joins TRBV10-3 to TRBJ2-1; 13 bases align to TRBD2. This CDR3 spans 16 amino acids. The junction had 7 bases not matched to a gene; V was cut back by 6 bases and J by 5 bases. The germline V gene encodes CDR1 ENHRY and CDR2 SYGVKD. CDR3: CAIRRTSGRQDNEQFF. CDR3 DNA: TGTGCCATCAGAAGGACTAGCGGGAGACAAGACAATGAGCAGTTCTTC.

This chain uses TRBV6-5 with TRBJ1-5, with 7 bases that match TRBD1. The length of the CDR3 is 14 residues. Germline CDR1 and CDR2: MNHEY and SVGAGI. Trimming at V came to 4 bases and at J to 6 bases, leaving 6 bases not matched to a gene. CDR3 nucleotides: TGTGCCAGCAGTTCAACAGGGGTTGGTCAGCCCCAGCATTTT. This codes for CASSSTGVGQPQHF.

The rearrangement uses TRBV11-2 and TRBJ1-2; D is unresolved. V lost 0 bases and J 3 bases, leaving 8 bases between the germline ends. Germline-derived CDR1 and CDR2 are SGHAT and FQNNGV. The CDR3 extends over 14 amino acids. CDR3 DNA: TGTGCCAGCAGCTTAGACAGTTTCGACTATGGCTACACCTTC. It specifies CASSLDSFDYGYTF.

The CDR3 loop is CASKLSETGELFF. The CDR3 region has the DNA TGTGCCAGCAAACTATCGGAGACCGGGGAGCTGTTTTTT. The chain combines TRBV12-3 or TRBV12-4 with TRBJ2-2; D gene unclear. The V gene lost 7 bases and the J gene lost 5 bases, with 11 bases spanning the gap. The CDR3 covers 13 residues.

The V and J genes are TRBV6-5 and TRBJ2-3, with TRBD1 matching 8 bases. This CDR3 is built from 14 residues. Germline CDR1 and CDR2: MNHEY and SVGAGI. The V gene end was trimmed by 6 bases and the J gene end by 1 base; junction bases not matched to a gene: 3. The CDR3 sequence: CASSGRGRTDTQYF. The CDR3 region has the DNA TGTGCCAGCAGCGGCAGGGGGCGCACAGATACGCAGTATTTT.

The DNA for the CDR3 is TGTGCCAGCAGCTACTCAGGGAACACTGAAGCTTTCTTT. Its protein product is CASSYSGNTEAFF. The chain links TRBV7-8 to TRBJ1-1; D gene ambiguous. This CDR3 region has 13 residues. Germline CDR1 is SGHVS and CDR2 is FQNEAQ. V lost 4 bases to trimming and J lost 1 base, with 7 bases between them.

The genes are TRBV6-5 and TRBJ1-5; 12 bases map to TRBD1. This CDR3 comprises 15 residues. The ends lost 5 bases at V and 7 bases at J; junction bases unmatched: 6. In germline, CDR1 is MNHEY, CDR2 SVGAGI. Here the CDR3 reads CASSPGTGGWQPQHF. The CDR3 DNA reads TGTGCCAGCAGTCCCGGGACAGGGGGCTGGCAGCCCCAGCATTTT.

V is TRBV21-1 and J is TRBJ1-5. TRBV21-1 is described as a pseudogene. The CDR3 is made up of 13 amino acids. CDR3 residues: CASSKGADQPQHF. DNA for the CDR3: TGTGCCAGCAGCAAAGGAGCTGACCAGCCCCAGCATTTT.

This rearrangement joins TRBV10-3 to TRBJ1-1, with 7 bases aligning to TRBD1. The length of the CDR3 is 14 residues. Germline assignment: CDR1 ENHRY and CDR2 SYGVKD. The ends lost 4 bases at V and 5 bases at J; junction bases unmatched: 7. The CDR3 region has the DNA TGTGCCATCAGTGGAACAGGGGCGGGTACTGAAGCTTTCTTT. Its protein product is CAISGTGAGTEAFF.

The gene calls are TRBV12-3 or TRBV12-4 and TRBJ2-3; perhaps TRBD1 as D (5 bases). The CDR3 has 13 amino acids. Deletions cut 5 bases from V and 1 base from J, with 7 bases between. Here the CDR3 DNA reads TGTGCCAGCAGTGCGACAGGCACAGATACGCAGTATTTT. This sequence encodes CASSATGTDTQYF.

The V call is TRBV11-2, the J call TRBJ1-5; D is perhaps TRBD1 (5 bases). This CDR3 is 15 amino acids long. The germline gives CDR1 SGHAT, CDR2 FQNNGV. Trimming left V 3 bases short and J 5 bases short, with 14 bases between. The CDR3 sequence is CASSFFPGDDQPQHF. CDR3 nucleotide sequence: TGTGCCAGCAGCTTTTTTCCGGGGGACGATCAGCCCCAGCATTTT.

This chain uses TRBV18 with TRBJ1-1; 7 bases fit TRBD1. Trimming cost V 6 bases and J 4 bases; bases outside gene matches: 8. Germline CDR1 KGHSH, CDR2 LQKENI. The CDR3 has 14 residues. Here the CDR3 reads CASSQGQVVTEAFF. The CDR3 coding sequence is TGTGCCAGCTCCCAAGGACAGGTCGTCACTGAAGCTTTCTTT.

J is TRBJ1-4 and V is TRBV28; tentatively, D is TRBD1 (5 bases). The length of the CDR3 is 15 residues. Trimming stripped 5 bases from V and 5 bases from J, with 15 bases between. Looked up from germline, CDR1 is MDHEN and CDR2 is SYDVKM. CDR3 region: CASSTPGGGNEKLFF. For the CDR3, the DNA is TGTGCCAGCAGTACCCCCGGCGGGGGGAATGAAAAACTGTTTTTT.

This clone appeared once. V and J are TRBV20-1 and TRBJ2-7; 10 bases line up with TRBD2. CDR3 length equals 14 residues. Germline CDR1 and CDR2: DFQATT and SNEGSKA (reference sequence). Trimming took 3 bases from V and 5 from J; bases not matched to a gene: 7. The DNA for the CDR3 is TGCAGTGCTAGTGAGAGCGGGAGGGCCCACGAGCAGTACTTC. It translates to CSASESGRAHEQYF.

The chain is built from TRBV19 and TRBJ2-3; 10 positions match TRBD1. The trim removed 11 bases at V and 3 bases at J, leaving 8 bases unmatched. The CDR3 loop spans 14 amino acids. CDR1 LNHDA and CDR2 SQIVND come from the germline V gene (reference sequence). The CDR3 DNA is TGTGCCGTAAGACAGGGGGCGAGTACAGATACGCAGTATTTT. Translating gives CAVRQGASTDTQYF.

The chain joins TRBV7-8 to TRBJ1-1; no definite D call. The CDR3 sequence is 16 residues long. Germline lookup yields CDR1 SGHVS and CDR2 FQNEAQ. V was pared by 5 bases and J by 6 bases, with 22 bases between. The chain's CDR3 is CASSPPGRTRWAEAFF. In DNA, the CDR3 is TGTGCCAGCAGCCCCCCGGGGAGGACCCGTTGGGCTGAAGCTTTCTTT.

The rearrangement uses TRBV5-5 and TRBJ2-3; D is tentatively TRBD1 or TRBD2 (5 bases each). There are 15 residues in the CDR3. CDR1 is SGHKS, CDR2 YYEKEE, per germline (reference sequence). V was pared by 0 bases and J by 6 bases, with 14 bases between. The CDR3 DNA reads TGTGCCAGCAGCTTGGTGGGGGAGTGGATGGATACGCAGTATTTT. This codes for CASSLVGEWMDTQYF. Full variable domain (missing parts from reference TRBV5-5 and TRBJ2-3): DAGVTQSPTHLIKTRGQQVTLRCSPISGHKSVSWYQQVLGQGPQFIFQYYEKEERGRGNFPDRFSARQFPNYSSELNVNALLLGDSALYLCASSLVGEWMDTQYFGPGTRLTVL.

The chain combines TRBV2 with TRBJ1-1; D remains ambiguous. This CDR3 is 13 amino acids long. V was cut by 2 bases and J by 3 bases, with 7 bases left in between. CDR1 and CDR2 from the germline V gene are SNHLY and FYNNEI. The CDR3 protein is CASSESRDTEAFF. In nucleotides, the CDR3 is TGTGCCAGCAGTGAATCCCGGGACACTGAAGCTTTCTTT.

The gene calls are TRBV4-3 and TRBJ2-7; no clear D gene. Germline-derived CDR1 and CDR2 are LGHNA and YSLEER. The CDR3 is made up of 15 amino acids. The ends were cut back, 4 bases at V and 1 base at J, with 14 bases in the middle. The CDR3 loop is CASSPQGMGSYEQYF. CDR3 nucleotide sequence: TGCGCCAGCAGCCCTCAAGGTATGGGGTCCTACGAGCAGTACTTC.

The V gene is TRBV10-3, the J gene TRBJ1-2; 8 positions agree with TRBD1. The CDR3 is 14 amino acids. Germline V gives CDR1 ENHRY, CDR2 SYGVKD. Unmatched junction bases numbered 9, after V lost 5 bases and J lost 7 bases. CDR3 protein: CAISIQGALGGYTF. The DNA of the CDR3 is TGTGCCATCAGTATCCAGGGGGCGCTTGGTGGCTACACCTTC.